The 20 T cell receptor beta chains in this list originate from one sample, sequenced in a study of blood T cells in healthy people across ages. A second PCR, run for about 7 to 11 cycles, used a sample-barcoded 5' primer plus a J-beta primer mix. TCRdb called the 5' RACE reads again in MiXCR, with one record for every CDR3 protein. Here the sample spans 600,000 to 650,000 distinct CDR3 sequences, about 53% being singletons. The sample comprised blood. These receptors came from a man aged 55 to 69 in good health.

This clonotype appeared many times. The rearrangement links TRBV21-1 to TRBJ2-1; no DNA check was done on the table's D call, TRBD1. TRBV21-1 is designated a pseudogene. CDR3 length equals 16 residues. This CDR3 reads CASSTTPGQGGNEQFF. Written as DNA, the CDR3 is TGTGCCAGCAGCACTACCCCGGGACAGGGCGGGAATGAGCAGTTCTTC.

The chain carries TRBV29-1 and TRBJ1-1; D might be TRBD1 (5 bases). CDR1 and CDR2 (germline): SQVTM, ANQGSEA. The length of the CDR3 is 13 residues. Trimming pared 5 bases from V and 1 base from J, leaving 11 bases between. This CDR3 reads CSVIQATNTEAFF. CDR3 sequence (DNA): TGCAGCGTTATACAGGCAACGAACACTGAAGCTTTCTTT.

This chain connects TRBV4-1 to TRBJ2-1, with 11 bases aligning to TRBD2. In germline, CDR1 is MGHRA, CDR2 YSYEKL. The trim removed 4 bases at V and 6 bases at J, leaving 14 bases unmatched. CDR3 length: 18 residues. The CDR3 DNA reads TGCGCCAGCAGCCTAAGCGCTAGCGGGGGGCGAGGTCGCAATGAGCAGTTCTTC. Encoded protein: CASSLSASGGRGRNEQFF.

The CDR3 protein is CATGLAADTQYF. For the CDR3, the DNA is TGTGCCACCGGACTAGCCGCAGATACGCAGTATTTT. The chain couples TRBV7-2 to TRBJ2-3; 8 positions agree with TRBD2. Trimming removed 10 bases from V and 4 bases from J; junction bases left unmatched: 4. This CDR3 has 12 amino acids. Germline V CDR1 and CDR2: SGHTA, FQGNSA.

The chain links TRBV20-1 to TRBJ2-3, with 9 nucleotides matching TRBD2. Per the germline V gene, CDR1 is DFQATT and CDR2 is SNEGSKA (reference sequence). The V segment lost 3 bases and the J segment 2 bases; nucleotides outside the gene matches: 15. CDR3 length equals 18 residues. CDR3 sequence reads: CSASPRGPGLASTDTQYF. The DNA of the CDR3 is TGCAGTGCTAGCCCCAGGGGTCCGGGACTAGCTTCCACAGATACGCAGTATTTT.

This clonotype was observed at least ten times. The chain has TRBV4-1 and TRBJ2-1, with TRBD2 matching over 8 bases. The CDR3 extends over 17 amino acids. The germline CDR1 and CDR2 sequences are MGHRA and YSYEKL. With 0 bases clipped from V and 3 bases from J, the junction kept 7 bases outside the gene matches. The CDR3 here is CASSQDRGGLRYNEQFF. The CDR3 DNA is TGCGCCAGCAGCCAAGATCGGGGGGGACTCCGCTACAATGAGCAGTTCTTC.

This chain connects TRBV20-1 to TRBJ1-6; TRBD1 aligns across 9 bases. The CDR3 contains 17 residues. The germline V gene encodes CDR1 DFQATT and CDR2 SNEGSKA (reference sequence). Unmatched junction bases numbered 16, after V lost 6 bases and J lost 7 bases. CDR3: CSATLDRGVQGNSPLHF. The CDR3 DNA sequence: TGCAGTGCCACCTTGGACAGGGGCGTACAGGGGAATTCACCCCTCCACTTT.

The chain uses TRBV18 and TRBJ2-4; D not certain. V dropped 0 bases and J dropped 12 bases, with 15 bases sitting between them. Germline-derived CDR1 and CDR2 are KGHSH and LQKENI. This CDR3 comprises 14 residues. CDR3 sequence: CASSPPAPGLSQYF. DNA for the CDR3: TGTGCCAGCTCACCACCTGCCCCAGGTCTATCTCAGTACTTC.

The V call is TRBV6-2 or TRBV6-3, the J call TRBJ2-7, with D hard to call. This CDR3 is 15 amino acids long. Germline CDR1 and CDR2: MNHEY and SVGEGT. Deletions cut 6 bases from V and 1 base from J, with 16 bases between. CDR3 DNA sequence: TGTGCCAGCAGCCACGCCCTGGGGTCTTCCTACGAGCAGTACTTC. It codes for CASSHALGSSYEQYF.

The chain links TRBV20-1 to TRBJ1-6; D might be TRBD1 (6 bases). Germline CDR1 and CDR2: DFQATT and SNEGSKA (reference sequence). Trimming pared 3 bases from V and 10 bases from J, leaving 13 bases between. CDR3 length: 13 residues. Written as DNA, the CDR3 is TGCAGTGCTAGGGGGGCTTCTGGGTCACCCCTCCACTTT. This translates into CSARGASGSPLHF.

V is TRBV6-5 and J is TRBJ1-1; no definite D call. V was pared by 6 bases and J by 4 bases, with 15 bases between. Germline CDR1 reads MNHEY; CDR2 reads SVGAGI. The CDR3 runs to 14 residues. The CDR3 nucleotides are TGTGCCAGCAGCCCGGGCCTCGGGCCCACTGAAGCTTTCTTT. This sequence encodes CASSPGLGPTEAFF.

This clonotype appeared a few times. The J gene is TRBJ2-7, the V gene TRBV4-2, with D maybe TRBD2 (6 bases). Trimming removed 3 bases from V and 6 bases from J, with 15 bases in between. The CDR3 has 14 residues. Germline CDR1 reads LGHNA; CDR2 reads YNFKEQ. The CDR3 DNA sequence: TGTGCCAGCAGCCAGGGGGGTGAGGTCGGCGAGCAGTACTTC. This translates into CASSQGGEVGEQYF.

This clonotype turned up a few times. J is TRBJ2-5 and V is TRBV7-2; perhaps TRBD2 as D (5 bases). With 4 bases removed from V and 1 base from J, the gap between germline ends came to 13 bases. Germline loops: CDR1 SGHTA, CDR2 FQGNSA. The CDR3 spans 15 residues. Here the CDR3 reads CASSSQGSSQETQYF. CDR3 bases: TGTGCCAGCAGCTCCCAAGGGAGCTCCCAAGAGACCCAGTACTTC.

This rearrangement joins TRBV6-1 to TRBJ2-3; D gene ambiguous. CDR1 MNHNS and CDR2 SASEGT come from the germline V gene. The CDR3 spans 11 residues. For the CDR3, the DNA is TGTACCACCACCTTTACAGATACGCAGTATTTT. Its protein is CTTTFTDTQYF.

The rearrangement links TRBV20-1 to TRBJ1-6, with TRBD1 matching over 7 bases. V shed 6 bases, J shed 0 bases, and the junction held 11 bases outside the gene matches. The CDR3 spans 17 residues. Germline V gives CDR1 DFQATT, CDR2 SNEGSKA (reference sequence). Written as DNA, the CDR3 is TGCAGTGCCAAAGCTAGGACAGGAAGCTCCTATAATTCACCCCTCCACTTT. Amino acids: CSAKARTGSSYNSPLHF.

This clonotype came up once. The chain joins TRBV7-9 to TRBJ1-2, with D maybe TRBD1 (5 bases). The length of the CDR3 is 13 residues. Germline V gives CDR1 SEHNR, CDR2 FQNEAQ (reference sequence). V was trimmed by 3 bases and J by 6 bases, leaving 11 bases between them. The CDR3 region is CASSFGDGNGYTF. The CDR3 DNA is TGTGCCAGCAGCTTTGGGGACGGTAATGGCTACACCTTC.

V and J are TRBV5-1 and TRBJ1-1, with TRBD1 as a possible D gene (5 bases). Trimming stripped 4 bases from V and 0 bases from J, with 16 bases between. This CDR3 has 16 residues. Germline assignment: CDR1 SGHRS and CDR2 YFSETQ. The CDR3 reads CASSRGGGNLNTEAFF. The DNA of the CDR3 is TGCGCCAGCAGCCGGGGGGGTGGCAACTTGAACACTGAAGCTTTCTTT.

The chain joins TRBV29-1 to TRBJ2-3; D remains ambiguous. The V gene's germline CDR1 is SQVTM and CDR2 ANQGSEA. This CDR3 comprises 13 residues. V lost 4 bases and J 0 bases, leaving 8 bases between the germline ends. The CDR3: CSVVAASTDTQYF. In DNA, the CDR3 is TGCAGCGTTGTCGCAGCTAGCACAGATACGCAGTATTTT.

V usage is TRBV9 and J usage is TRBJ2-6; 9 nucleotides line up with TRBD1. The CDR3 runs 17 residues. Germline assignment: CDR1 SGDLS and CDR2 YYNGEE. The ends lost 0 bases at V and 2 bases at J; junction bases unmatched: 3. The CDR3 coding sequence is TGTGCCAGCAGCGTAGTGGACAGGGGACCTGGGGCCAACGTCCTGACTTTC. This gives the protein CASSVVDRGPGANVLTF.

The chain is built from TRBV5-1 and TRBJ2-1; 9 nucleotides line up with TRBD2. After removal of 0 bases from V and 9 bases from J, the junction contained 7 bases not matched to a gene. From germline, CDR1 is SGHRS and CDR2 YFSETQ. This CDR3 comprises 15 residues. CDR3 protein: CASSLDGGGGVEQFF. DNA of the CDR3: TGCGCCAGCAGCTTGGATGGCGGGGGGGGCGTTGAGCAGTTCTTC.